This T cell receptor (beta chain) is from a study of T cell clonotyping in hematopoietic cell transplantation. The CDR3 consists of 12 residues. V lost 3 bases, J lost 6 bases, and 3 bases stayed unmatched. Germline-derived CDR1 and CDR2 are GTSNPN and SVGIG (reference sequence). A single count supports this clone. The target antigen is unknown. Libraries were prepared by immunoSEQ multiplex PCR; TCRdb keeps only in-frame clonotypes and omits some of them. The sample holds roughly 15,000 clones, 80% to 90% seen once. General study results and limits: Few recipient clonotypes overlapped donors; over 95% were de novo at given depth. Without cell sorting, CD4 versus CD8 contributions remain unresolved. Recipient TCR diversity dropped after transplant; expanded clonotypes rose from day 30 to 180. Broader posttransplant TCR repertoire diversity was predicted by graft donor and pretransplant recipient Inverse Simpson Index values.

The TCR was taken from a woman between 40 and 55 years old in good health. Some clones in this sample may be carry-over from other donors' samples. The rearrangement uses TRBV30 and TRBJ1-2, with 8 bases matching TRBD1. The source material was peripheral blood mononuclear cells. The CDR3 nucleotides read TGTGCCTGGAGGGACAGGGTTGATGGCTACACCTTC. This encodes CAWRDRVDGYTF.